A single T cell receptor beta chain is shown here with its context. Antigen specificity is unknown. The data are from a study of cytomegalovirus exposure and HLA in healthy donors. Study background: Early released data had around 79 million unique TCRs, all coming from HLA-typed donors. The study's findings and limits: An analysis was carried out later, and it reportedly showed fewer N-insertions in an Asian-associated ancestry cluster than the approximately 610-donor mean. Most CMV-associated TCR beta chains appeared HLA-restricted in a later analysis.

Primers for the PCR totalled 60 Vbeta and 13 Jbeta. TCRdb's copy holds only in-frame clones and misses some; the assay was immunoSEQ multiplex PCR. The sample holds nearly 200,000 clones; around 86% are singletons and the top ten take under 7.5%. In germline, CDR1 is SGDLS, CDR2 YYNGEE. CDR3 length: 15 residues. V gave up 4 bases and J gave up 4 bases, with 17 bases separating them. The clonotype originates from a woman in her forties or fifties in good health and CMV-seropositive. V is TRBV9 and J is TRBJ1-1; TRBD1 is a possible D gene (6 bases). The sequenced material came from PBMCs. CDR3 loop: CASSPREGVGTEAFF. Here the CDR3 DNA reads TGTGCCAGCAGCCCCCGGGAGGGGGTGGGCACTGAAGCTTTCTTT.